The entry below describes one T cell receptor beta chain. This specimen comes from a study of monozygotic twins with inflammatory bowel disease. TCRdb re-called the 5' RACE reads and catalogs CDR3 proteins one per entry, DNA excluded. The sample yields approximately 390,000 distinct CDR3 sequences, of which the top ten take up around 2.3%. Per donor, approximately 2.3 ml of blood was collected and frozen. This CDR3 contains 15 residues. Per the germline V gene, CDR1 is SGHTA and CDR2 is FQGNSA. The sequenced sample was blood. This TCR was recovered from a human donor with ulcerative colitis or Crohn's disease, or a healthy co-twin of an affected twin (not recorded which). The chain carries TRBV7-2 and TRBJ2-7; the D call from TCRdb, TRBD2, cannot be confirmed without DNA. The chain's CDR3 is CASSSQTSGGSWQYF.